This T cell receptor beta chain was identified during a study of T cells in localized non-small cell lung cancer. General observations from the study: Elevated blood T cell density was associated with longer overall survival. Compared with tumor, uninvolved adjacent lung displayed greater T cell clonality, ranking highest overall. Adjacent lung held a median 57 of the top 100 tumor clones.

The repertoire was sequenced with immunoSEQ multiplex PCR; TCRdb's copy has only in-frame clones and lacks some. The sample lists roughly 67,000 clones; almost 85% were seen once. Germline CDR1 and CDR2: MDHEN and SYDVKM. With 4 bases removed from V and 10 bases from J, the gap between germline ends came to 13 bases. The CDR3 sequence is 12 residues long. About this clone: The antigen is not known.

This sequence was found in a female donor of 60 years or more with stage I lung adenocarcinoma. This chain connects TRBV28 to TRBJ1-1; the D gene is possibly TRBD1 (5 bases). Sequencing used peripheral blood, obtained before any cancer treatment. The CDR3 is CASSSGQLTAFF. The CDR3 bases are TGTGCCAGCAGTTCAGGGCAACTCACAGCTTTCTTT.